Each of the 22 T cell receptor beta chains below was sequenced from the same sample in a study of post-analysis software for immune sequencing data. Study-level results: Patients showed TRBV5-6, TRBV5-1 and TRBV20-1 among 4 or 5 TRBV segments more frequent than in controls.

Libraries were made from TCR beta cDNA, and they carried unique molecular identifiers. TCRdb ran MiXCR on the PCR reads and lists one entry per CDR3 protein. The sample lists more than 500,000 distinct CDR3 sequences, around 36% seen once, with less than 6% in the top ten. These receptors have no identified antigens. The sequenced sample was blood. The receptors were gathered from a girl aged 2-17 years with multiple sclerosis.

The chain recombines TRBV28 with TRBJ2-5; 7 bases are a match to TRBD2. CDR1 and CDR2 from the germline V gene are MDHEN and SYDVKM. The V segment lost 7 bases and the J segment 1 base; nucleotides outside the gene matches: 9. This CDR3 has 15 residues. Written as DNA, the CDR3 is TGTGCCAGCAACCCAGCGGGGCGACTCCAAGAGACCCAGTACTTC. This sequence encodes CASNPAGRLQETQYF.

This clonotype has only a few counts. The chain has TRBV6-5 and TRBJ2-1, with D maybe TRBD2 (6 bases). Germline loops: CDR1 MNHEY, CDR2 SVGAGI. The V gene lost 6 bases and the J gene lost 5 bases, with 8 bases spanning the gap. The CDR3 has 12 residues. The CDR3 nucleotides are TGTGCCAGCAGCCGGGGGAACAATGAGCAGTTCTTC. It yields the protein CASSRGNNEQFF.

For this clonotype: The junction departs from germline at one end; a sequencing error may be responsible. The chain recombines TRBV18 with TRBJ2-2, with D perhaps matching TRBD2 (5 bases). Germline CDR1 and CDR2: KGHSH and LQKENI. The CDR3 extends over 14 amino acids. The CDR3 DNA follows: TGTGCCAGCTCACCACTTCCAAGCACCGGGGAGCGGTTTTTT. This gives the protein CASSPLPSTGERFF. Using reference TRBV18 and TRBJ2-2 for the parts outside the CDR3, the full variable domain is NAGVMQNPRHLVRRRGQEARLRCSPMKGHSHVYWYRQLPEEGLKFMVYLQKENIIDESGMPKERFSAEFPKEGPSILRIQQVVRGDSAAYFCASSPLPSTGERFFGEGSRLTVL.

The chain employs TRBV18 and TRBJ2-1; D is ambiguous. The DNA end is a closer match to TRBJ2-7, so the J assignment may be wrong. The CDR3 is 15 amino acids. Germline CDR1 is KGHSH and CDR2 is LQKENI. This chain's CDR3 is CASSQPLSSYNEQYF. CDR3 nucleotides: TGTGCCAGCTCACAGCCATTAAGCTCCTACAATGAGCAGTACTTC.

This clonotype was recorded a few times. This rearrangement joins TRBV4-1 to TRBJ2-5; possibly TRBD1 for D (6 bases). This CDR3 comprises 15 residues. The germline gives CDR1 MGHRA, CDR2 YSYEKL. V lost 0 bases, J lost 3 bases, and 11 bases lay in between. This CDR3 reads CASSQDGGWEETQYF. The CDR3 DNA reads TGCGCCAGCAGCCAAGATGGGGGCTGGGAAGAGACCCAGTACTTC.

The rearrangement uses TRBV9 and TRBJ1-6; 7 nucleotides agree with TRBD1. This CDR3 has 17 residues. Germline V gene sequence: CDR1 SGDLS, CDR2 YYNGEE. V dropped 4 bases and J dropped 6; count of bases not matched to a gene: 13. This chain's CDR3 is CASSTLTGKGTNSPLHF. The CDR3 DNA is TGTGCCAGCAGCACTTTGACAGGGAAGGGAACTAATTCACCCCTCCACTTT.

The chain joins TRBV3-1 to TRBJ1-2; 7 bases map to TRBD1. Trimming cost V 5 bases and J 0 bases; bases outside gene matches: 9. Germline V CDR1 and CDR2: LGHDT, YNNKEL (reference sequence). The CDR3 runs to 16 residues. The CDR3 region is CASSSGGGVANYGYTF. The CDR3 coding sequence is TGTGCCAGCAGCTCAGGGGGAGGGGTAGCTAACTATGGCTACACCTTC. Supplemented by reference TRBV3-1 and TRBJ1-2, the full variable domain reads DTAVSQTPKYLVTQMGNDKSIKCEQNLGHDTMYWYKQDSKKFLKIMFSYNNKELIINETVPNRFSPKSPDKAHLNLHINSLELGDSAVYFCASSSGGGVANYGYTFGSGTRLTVV.

V and J are TRBV7-9 and TRBJ1-2; the D is unclear. The germline V gene encodes CDR1 SEHNR and CDR2 FQNEAQ (reference sequence). V gave up 5 bases and J gave up 4 bases, with 5 bases separating them. CDR3 size: 11 residues. The CDR3 nucleotides are TGTGCCAGCAGCATCAGCTATGGCTACACCTTC. It encodes CASSISYGYTF.

The V gene is TRBV20-1, the J gene TRBJ2-1; TRBD2 agrees at 13 bases. From germline, CDR1 is DFQATT and CDR2 SNEGSKA (reference sequence). This CDR3 is 15 amino acids long. After removal of 5 bases from V and 7 bases from J, the junction contained 8 bases not matched to a gene. The CDR3 DNA is TGCAGTGCTCTGGGGGGACTAGCGGGGCGGAATGAGCAGTTCTTC. Amino acid sequence: CSALGGLAGRNEQFF.

This clonotype was counted only a few times. V and J are TRBV7-2 and TRBJ1-5, with D unresolved. Germline CDR1 is SGHTA and CDR2 is FQGNSA. The CDR3 extends over 15 amino acids. V dropped 2 bases and J dropped 0 bases, with 8 bases sitting between them. Here the CDR3 reads CASSLSLNSNQPQHF. CDR3 in DNA: TGTGCCAGCAGCTTAAGCCTCAATAGCAATCAGCCCCAGCATTTT.

The chain links TRBV5-6 to TRBJ1-1; perhaps TRBD1 as D (6 bases). CDR1 is SGHDT and CDR2 is YYEEEE in the germline V gene. Trimming shortened V by 1 base and J by 7 bases, and 8 bases separated the two germline ends. This CDR3 comprises 12 residues. The CDR3 DNA sequence: TGTGCCAGCAGCTTGCCAGGGGTTGAAGCTTTCTTT. Residues: CASSLPGVEAFF.

V usage is TRBV10-3 and J usage is TRBJ2-3; no reliable D call. Germline loops: CDR1 ENHRY, CDR2 SYGVKD. The CDR3 totals 11 residues. Trimming pared 4 bases from V and 7 bases from J, leaving 6 bases between. CDR3 amino acids: CAISGQNTQYF. CDR3 nucleotide sequence: TGTGCCATCAGTGGTCAAAATACGCAGTATTTT.

The chain joins TRBV5-5 to TRBJ1-4; D gene uncertain. The V end was cut by 1 base, the J end by 7 bases, with 11 bases between. This CDR3 has 14 amino acids. Germline CDR1 reads SGHKS; CDR2 reads YYEKEE (reference sequence). The CDR3 DNA reads TGTGCCAGCAGCTTGATTTTCGGAGGTGAAAAACTGTTTTTT. Its protein is CASSLIFGGEKLFF.

This clonotype was counted a single time. The chain employs TRBV5-1 and TRBJ2-4, with TRBD1 as a possible D gene (5 bases). TRBJ2-7 matches the DNA end more closely, so the J call is doubtful. Germline loops: CDR1 SGHRS, CDR2 YFSETQ. The CDR3 is made up of 14 amino acids. The DNA of the CDR3 is TGCGCCAGCAGCTTGGATGGGCAGGGATACGAGCAGTACTTC. Translating gives CASSLDGQGYEQYF.

This clonotype was seen a handful of times. CDR3 loop: CASSQDRLAGKETQYF. CDR3 nucleotides: TGCGCCAGCAGCCAAGATAGGCTAGCGGGGAAAGAGACCCAGTACTTC. The J gene is TRBJ2-5, the V gene TRBV4-1, with TRBD2 identical over 9 bases. Germline values: CDR1 MGHRA, CDR2 YSYEKL. J gave up 3 bases and V 0 bases, and 5 bases lay outside the gene matches. The CDR3 covers 16 residues.

The chain has TRBV12-3 or TRBV12-4 and TRBJ1-1, with D tentatively TRBD1 (5 bases). This CDR3 is 14 amino acids long. Trimming cost V 3 bases and J 5 bases, with 13 bases left between them. The CDR3 loop reads CASSLGRPGTEAFF. In nucleotides, the CDR3 is TGTGCCAGCAGTTTGGGTCGCCCAGGGACTGAAGCTTTCTTT.

This clonotype has ten or more counts. The rearrangement links TRBV7-9 to TRBJ1-2, with a weak D call TRBD1 (6 bases). V was cut by 5 bases and J by 2 bases, with 9 bases left in between. CDR3 length: 13 residues. Germline CDR1 SEHNR, CDR2 FQNEAQ (reference sequence). The CDR3 is CASSHGQNYGYTF. In DNA, the CDR3 is TGTGCCAGCAGCCACGGACAGAACTATGGCTACACCTTC.

The rearrangement uses TRBV4-1 and TRBJ2-5; D might be TRBD2 (6 bases). The CDR3 spans 15 residues. The ends were cut back, 4 bases at V and 5 bases at J, with 17 bases in the middle. Germline V gives CDR1 MGHRA, CDR2 YSYEKL. CDR3 protein: CASSPDLSGRETQYF. CDR3 in DNA: TGCGCCAGCAGCCCGGACCTTTCTGGGAGGGAGACCCAGTACTTC.

V is TRBV20-1 and J is TRBJ2-1; D is possibly TRBD2 (6 bases). CDR3 length equals 14 residues. The V gene lost 5 bases and the J gene lost 2 bases, with 13 bases spanning the gap. The V gene's germline CDR1 is DFQATT and CDR2 SNEGSKA (reference sequence). CDR3 residues: CSARRSGTYNEQFF. The CDR3 DNA reads as TGCAGTGCTCGTCGTAGCGGCACCTACAATGAGCAGTTCTTC.

Note on this clonotype: One base away lies a much larger clone, so this may be a sequencing read error. The chain couples TRBV2 to TRBJ2-7; possibly TRBD1 for D (5 bases). The CDR3 sequence is 14 residues long. With 4 bases removed from V and 0 bases from J, the gap between germline ends came to 10 bases. From germline, CDR1 is SNHLY and CDR2 FYNNEI. CDR3 sequence reads: CASSAGSPSYEQYF. CDR3 DNA: TGTGCCAGCAGTGCAGGGTCCCCCTCCTACGAGCAGTACTTC.

This clonotype was seen a few times. V gene TRBV5-1 combines with J gene TRBJ2-7, with D perhaps given as TRBD1 or TRBD2 (5 bases each). The DNA end favors TRBJ2-5, so the J call may be wrong. Germline CDR1 reads SGHRS; CDR2 reads YFSETQ. This CDR3 spans 15 amino acids. DNA of the CDR3: TGCGCCAGCAGCTTGGTGGGGGACCCGAAAGAGACCCAGTACTTC. It specifies CASSLVGDPKETQYF.

This chain uses TRBV7-8 with TRBJ2-3, with TRBD2 as a possible D gene (6 bases). This CDR3 is 19 amino acids long. The V gene's germline CDR1 is SGHVS and CDR2 FQNEAQ. V lost 1 base and J 2 bases, leaving 22 bases between the germline ends. CDR3 bases: TGTGCCAGCAGCTTAGAAGAGAGAAACATTTGGACTAACACAGATACGCAGTATTTT. Encoded protein: CASSLEERNIWTNTDTQYF.